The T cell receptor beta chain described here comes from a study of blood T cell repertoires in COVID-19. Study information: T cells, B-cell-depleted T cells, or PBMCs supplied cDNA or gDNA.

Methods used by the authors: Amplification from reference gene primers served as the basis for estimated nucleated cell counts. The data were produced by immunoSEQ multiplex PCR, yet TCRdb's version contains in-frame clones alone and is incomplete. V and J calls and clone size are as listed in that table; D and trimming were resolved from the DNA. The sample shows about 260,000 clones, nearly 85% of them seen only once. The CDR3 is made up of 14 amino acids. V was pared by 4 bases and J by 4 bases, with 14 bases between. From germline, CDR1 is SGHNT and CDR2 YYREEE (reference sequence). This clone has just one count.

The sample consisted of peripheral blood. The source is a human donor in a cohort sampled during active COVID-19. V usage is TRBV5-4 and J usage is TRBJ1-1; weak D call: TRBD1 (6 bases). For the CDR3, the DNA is TGTGCCAGCAGCGTCCTTAGGGGGGGCACTGAAGCTTTCTTT. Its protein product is CASSVLRGGTEAFF.